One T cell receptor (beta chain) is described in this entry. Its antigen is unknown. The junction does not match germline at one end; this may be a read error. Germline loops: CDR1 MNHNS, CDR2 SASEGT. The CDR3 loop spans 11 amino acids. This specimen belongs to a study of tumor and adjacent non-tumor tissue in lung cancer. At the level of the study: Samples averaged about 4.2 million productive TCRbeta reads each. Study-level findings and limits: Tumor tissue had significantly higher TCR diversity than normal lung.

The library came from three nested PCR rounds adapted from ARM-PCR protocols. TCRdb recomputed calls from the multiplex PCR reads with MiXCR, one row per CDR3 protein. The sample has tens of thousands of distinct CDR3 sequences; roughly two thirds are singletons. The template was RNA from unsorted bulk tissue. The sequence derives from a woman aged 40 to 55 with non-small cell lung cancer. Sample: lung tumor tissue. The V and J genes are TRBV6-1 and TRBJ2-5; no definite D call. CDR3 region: CASSLRETQYF. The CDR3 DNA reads TGTGCAAGCAGTCTCAGAGAGACCCAGTACTTC.